In its sample, the clone carrying this TCR beta chain was seen a few times. The source of the sample is a study of T cell repertoires in cytomegalovirus infection. TCRdb analysed the reads with MiXCR anew, one entry per CDR3 protein. In the table there are some 220,000 distinct CDR3 sequences, over 9% of which are singletons. Sequences were obtained from PBMCs. The TCR originated in a human donor in good health (CMV status not recorded). Some clones in this sample may be carry-over from other donors' samples.

The CDR3 protein is CASGLRAADTEAFF. In DNA, the CDR3 is TGTGCCAGTGGCCTCCGAGCGGCGGACACTGAAGCTTTCTTT. This chain joins TRBV19 and TRBJ1-1; no firm D call. This CDR3 region has 14 residues. Germline CDR1 and CDR2: LNHDA and SQIVND (reference sequence). Deletions cut 8 bases from V and 3 bases from J, with 16 bases between.